This T cell receptor (beta chain) was identified during a study of blood T cell repertoires in COVID-19 (dated by TCRdb to the early 2020s). Some background on the complete study: Samples covering the acute and convalescent phases of COVID-19 were provided by collaborators in the United States, Italy and Spain. The dataset comprised deeply sampled blood TCRbeta repertoires from subjects exposed to, actively infected with, or recovered from COVID-19. Nearly every sample came with metadata listing a de-identified subject ID, COVID-19 status, age in years and sex. Where available, HLA class I and class II types were obtained from metadata supplied by the sample provider rather than from assay-based typing. A freely available public database, intended as a resource for researchers studying the immune response to SARS-CoV-2, is where the repertoires were released. The prospective study material was composed of cDNA or gDNA derived from T cells, B-cell-depleted T cells, or PBMCs. Samples were obtained from the ongoing ImmuneRACE study (first 160 participants) and from over 1,000 subjects provided by 6 global collaborators. The investigation overall reported the following: How much clinical and demographic metadata was included differed by source and by participant, and the metadata was provided uncurated.

In the case of this clone: It has no known antigen specificity. No base-level quality is on record; no much larger clone is a single base apart.

The germline V and J ends show losses of 1 base and 5 bases respectively, and no gene match explains 4 bases of the junction. The CDR3 measures 16 amino acids from cysteine to phenylalanine. The entry retains the CDR3 DNA only, 48 bases that are in frame from base 1. In the germline V gene, CDR1 corresponds to SGHAT and CDR2 to FQNNGV. The immunoSEQ Assay, a bias-controlled multiplex PCR, was used to amplify TCRbeta CDR3 regions from genomic DNA. As for the authors' bioinformatics: The number of nucleated cells in each sample was estimated by amplification of reference gene primers within the assay. Sequence reads were collapsed and filtered to measure the absolute abundance of every unique TCRbeta CDR3 rearrangement. For each sample, productive Simpson clonality was calculated as the square root of Simpson's diversity index over productive rearrangements. This is the immuneACCESS table as TCRdb keeps it, with only in-frame sequences that have V and J called. A part of the clones is gone; compared with another copy, unresolved V genes explain less than half, and the rest is unexplained. Clone size and V and J calls were adopted from that table, with D and trimming inferred from the DNA. For this sample the table gives over 70,000 clones, of which 90% were detected only once. The ten largest clones take up approximately 7% of the sample.

One collaborating source in Seattle enrolled patients during active infection and followed them longitudinally through the course of disease. The collaborating institutions used their own protocols to collect whole blood in K2EDTA tubes. For TCRbeta analysis, collaborators shipped samples in one of three forms: frozen whole blood, isolated PBMCs, or DNA extracted from either of those sample types. This chain is built from TRBV11-2 and TRBJ2-1; 11 junctional bases match TRBD2. This clonotype was sampled from a man aged 18-30 years with COVID-19, enrolled during active disease. Sequencing was carried out using peripheral blood. The bases read TGTGCCAGCAGCTTAGGACTAGCGGGGTCGGACAATGAGCAGTTCTTC. This codes for CASSLGLAGSDNEQFF. With all but the CDR3 taken from the reference TRBV11-2 and TRBJ2-1 genes, the full variable domain is: EAGVAQSPRYKIIEKRQSVAFWCNPISGHATLYWYQQILGQGPKLLIQFQNNGVVDDSQLPKDRFSAERLKGVDSTLKIQPAKLEDSAVYLCASSLGLAGSDNEQFFGPGTRLTVL.